This TCR beta chain is drawn from a study of blood T cell repertoires in COVID-19 (dated by TCRdb to the early 2020s). Describing the broader study: The collaborator samples originated in the United States, Italy and Spain and spanned the acute and convalescent phases of COVID-19. The material from the prospective study consisted of cDNA or gDNA derived from T cells, B-cell-depleted T cells, or PBMCs. The dataset comprised deeply sampled blood TCRbeta repertoires from subjects exposed to, actively infected with, or recovered from COVID-19. The repertoires were released in a freely available public database intended as a resource for research on the immune response to SARS-CoV-2. The samples were drawn from two sources: the first 160 participants of the ongoing ImmuneRACE study, and 1,000 to 1,500 subjects contributed by 6 global collaborators. Sample metadata almost always included a de-identified subject ID, COVID-19 status, age in years and sex. Where available, HLA class I and class II types were obtained from metadata supplied by the sample provider rather than from assay-based typing.

Participants in the prospective study were aged about 18 to 95 years, lived in about two dozen United States geographic areas, and enrolled through a virtual design. To assign participants to cohorts, the prospective study relied on clinical history that participants themselves reported in a screening survey and a study questionnaire. Mobile phlebotomists in the prospective study collected whole blood, serum and a nasopharyngeal or oropharyngeal swab from every participant. Participants in the prospective study had the option to provide additional blood draws and questionnaires over an approximately 2-month period. Prospective study blood samples were shipped either frozen or at room temperature before DNA extraction. CDR1 SGHTA and CDR2 FQGNSA are derived from the germline V gene. From V the trimming removes 4 bases and from J it removes 7 bases, while the gene matches leave 9 bases of the junction unaccounted for. The cysteine opens and the phenylalanine closes a CDR3 of 15 amino acids. Just the 45-base CDR3 DNA is kept, in frame starting at base 1.

TCRbeta CDR3 regions were amplified from genomic DNA by means of the immunoSEQ Assay, a bias-controlled multiplex PCR. As for the authors' bioinformatics: Nucleated cell counts per sample were estimated from amplification of reference gene primers within the assay. Sequence reads were collapsed and filtered to measure the absolute abundance of every unique TCRbeta CDR3 rearrangement. Productive Simpson clonality was computed per sample as the square root of Simpson's diversity index over productive rearrangements. This immuneACCESS table, as held by TCRdb, lists in-frame sequences with V and J called but not all clones. Of the missing ones, under half trace to an unresolved V gene in checked studies; the others have no known cause. V, J and clone size are those of that table, while D and trimming were read from the DNA. The sample records approximately 250,000 clones, 85% to 90% of which are singletons. Of the sample, roughly 3.9% is held by the ten largest clones.

About this clone: No cognate antigen has been identified for it. No clone much larger than this one lies a single base away; base qualities are absent.

General study outcomes and caveats: The amount of clinical and demographic metadata varied by source and participant and was provided uncurated.

What was sequenced was PBMCs or T cells enriched from blood (not recorded which). The TCR was taken from a woman aged 25-40 years with acute COVID-19. Recombination joined TRBV7-2 with TRBJ2-2; 7 bases in the junction line up with TRBD1. The CDR3 is CASSWRQGGNGELFF. The DNA sequence is TGTGCCAGCAGCTGGAGACAGGGCGGAAACGGGGAGCTGTTTTTT.